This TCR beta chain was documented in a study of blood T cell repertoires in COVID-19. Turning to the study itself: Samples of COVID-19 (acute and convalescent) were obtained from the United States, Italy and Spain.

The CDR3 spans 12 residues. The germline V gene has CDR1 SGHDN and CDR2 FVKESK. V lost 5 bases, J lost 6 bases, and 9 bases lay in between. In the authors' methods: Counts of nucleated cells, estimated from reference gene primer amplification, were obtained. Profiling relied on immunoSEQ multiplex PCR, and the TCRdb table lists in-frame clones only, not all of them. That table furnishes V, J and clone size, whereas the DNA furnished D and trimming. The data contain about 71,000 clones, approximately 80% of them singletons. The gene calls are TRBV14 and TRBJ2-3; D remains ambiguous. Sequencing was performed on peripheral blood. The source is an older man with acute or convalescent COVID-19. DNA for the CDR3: TGTGCCAGCAGCACTTCTAGGGATACGCAGTATTTT. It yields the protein CASSTSRDTQYF.